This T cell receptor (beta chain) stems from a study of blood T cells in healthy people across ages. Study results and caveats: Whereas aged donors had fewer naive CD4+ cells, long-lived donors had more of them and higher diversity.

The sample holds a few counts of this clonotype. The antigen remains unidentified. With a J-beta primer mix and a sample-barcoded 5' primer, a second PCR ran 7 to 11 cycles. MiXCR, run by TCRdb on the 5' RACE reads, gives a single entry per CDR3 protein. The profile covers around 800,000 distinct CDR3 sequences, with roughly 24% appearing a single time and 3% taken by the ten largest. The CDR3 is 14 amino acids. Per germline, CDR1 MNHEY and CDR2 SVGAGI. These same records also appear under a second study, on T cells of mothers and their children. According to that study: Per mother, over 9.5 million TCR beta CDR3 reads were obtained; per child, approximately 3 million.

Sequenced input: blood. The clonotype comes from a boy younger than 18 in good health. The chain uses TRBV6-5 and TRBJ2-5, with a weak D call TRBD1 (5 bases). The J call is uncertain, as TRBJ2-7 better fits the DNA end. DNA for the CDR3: TGTGCCAGCCGGGCCCAGGGCTACTCCTACGAGCAGTACTTC. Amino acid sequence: CASRAQGYSYEQYF.